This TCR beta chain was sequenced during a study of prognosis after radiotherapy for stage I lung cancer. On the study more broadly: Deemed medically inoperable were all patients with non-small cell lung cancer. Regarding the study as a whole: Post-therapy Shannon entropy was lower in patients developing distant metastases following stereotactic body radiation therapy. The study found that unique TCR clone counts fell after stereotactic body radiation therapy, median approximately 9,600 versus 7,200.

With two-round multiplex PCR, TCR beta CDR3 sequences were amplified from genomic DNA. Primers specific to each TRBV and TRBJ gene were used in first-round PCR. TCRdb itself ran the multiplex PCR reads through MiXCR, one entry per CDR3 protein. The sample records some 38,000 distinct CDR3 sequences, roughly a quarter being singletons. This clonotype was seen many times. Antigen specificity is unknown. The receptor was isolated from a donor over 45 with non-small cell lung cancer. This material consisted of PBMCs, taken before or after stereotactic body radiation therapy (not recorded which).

The CDR3 DNA follows: TGTGCCAGCAGCCAAGTTGGTTGGCGGCAGGGGCATGAAAAACTGTTTTTT. The encoded protein is CASSQVGWRQGHEKLFF. The chain joins TRBV14 to TRBJ1-4, with D perhaps matching TRBD1 (6 bases). The CDR3 has 17 amino acids. Per germline, CDR1 SGHDN and CDR2 FVKESK. With 1 base removed from V and 6 bases from J, the gap between germline ends came to 18 bases.